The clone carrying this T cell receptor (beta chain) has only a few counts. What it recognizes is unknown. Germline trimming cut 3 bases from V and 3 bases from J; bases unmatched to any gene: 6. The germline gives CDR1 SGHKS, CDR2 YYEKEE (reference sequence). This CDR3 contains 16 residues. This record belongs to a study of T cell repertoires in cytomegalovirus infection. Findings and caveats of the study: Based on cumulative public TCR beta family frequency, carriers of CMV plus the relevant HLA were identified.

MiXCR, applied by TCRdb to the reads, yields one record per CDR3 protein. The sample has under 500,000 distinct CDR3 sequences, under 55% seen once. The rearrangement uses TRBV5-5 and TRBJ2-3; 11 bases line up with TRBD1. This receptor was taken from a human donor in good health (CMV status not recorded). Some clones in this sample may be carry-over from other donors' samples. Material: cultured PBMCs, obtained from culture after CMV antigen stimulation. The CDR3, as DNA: TGTGCCAGCAGCTCAGTGGGACAGGGGGGGACAGATACGCAGTATTTT. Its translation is CASSSVGQGGTDTQYF.